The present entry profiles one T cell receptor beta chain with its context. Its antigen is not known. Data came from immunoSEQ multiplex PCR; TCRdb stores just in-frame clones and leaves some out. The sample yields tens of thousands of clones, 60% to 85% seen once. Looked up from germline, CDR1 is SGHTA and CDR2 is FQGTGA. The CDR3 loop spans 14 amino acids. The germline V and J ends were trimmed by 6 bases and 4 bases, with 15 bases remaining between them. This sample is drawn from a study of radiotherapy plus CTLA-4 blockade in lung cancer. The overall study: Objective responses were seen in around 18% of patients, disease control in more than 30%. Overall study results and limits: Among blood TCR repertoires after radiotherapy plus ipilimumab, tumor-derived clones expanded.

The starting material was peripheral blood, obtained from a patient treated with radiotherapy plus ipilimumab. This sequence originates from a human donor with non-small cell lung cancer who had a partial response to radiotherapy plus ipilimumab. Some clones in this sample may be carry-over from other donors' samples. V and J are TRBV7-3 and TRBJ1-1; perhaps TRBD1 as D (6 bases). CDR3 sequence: CASSEQGGVTEAFF. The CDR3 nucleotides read TGTGCCAGCAGTGAACAAGGGGGAGTCACTGAAGCTTTCTTT.